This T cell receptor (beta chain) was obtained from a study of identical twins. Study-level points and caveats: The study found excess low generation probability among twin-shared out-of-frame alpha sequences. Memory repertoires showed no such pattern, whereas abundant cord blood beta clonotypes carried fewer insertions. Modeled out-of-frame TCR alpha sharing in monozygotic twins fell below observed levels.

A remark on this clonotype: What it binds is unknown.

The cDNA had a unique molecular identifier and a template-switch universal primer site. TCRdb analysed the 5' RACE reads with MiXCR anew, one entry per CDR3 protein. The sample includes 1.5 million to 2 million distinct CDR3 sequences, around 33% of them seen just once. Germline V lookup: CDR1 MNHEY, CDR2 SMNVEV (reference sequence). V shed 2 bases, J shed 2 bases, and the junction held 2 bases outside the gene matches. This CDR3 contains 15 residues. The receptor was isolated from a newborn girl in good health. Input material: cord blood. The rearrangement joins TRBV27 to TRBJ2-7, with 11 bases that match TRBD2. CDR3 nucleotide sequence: TGTGCCAGCAGTTTAAAGGGACTAGCGGCCTACGAGCAGTACTTC. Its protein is CASSLKGLAAYEQYF.